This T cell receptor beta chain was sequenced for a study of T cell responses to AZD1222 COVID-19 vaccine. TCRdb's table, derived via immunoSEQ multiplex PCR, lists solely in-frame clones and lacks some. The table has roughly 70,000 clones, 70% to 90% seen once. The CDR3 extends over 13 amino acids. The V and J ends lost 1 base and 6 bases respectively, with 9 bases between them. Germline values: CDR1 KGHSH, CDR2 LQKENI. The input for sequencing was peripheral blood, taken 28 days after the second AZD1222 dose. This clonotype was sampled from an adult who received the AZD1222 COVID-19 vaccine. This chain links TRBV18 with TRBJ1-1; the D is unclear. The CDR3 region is CASSPRAAPEAFF. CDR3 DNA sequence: TGTGCCAGCTCACCACGGGCGGCCCCTGAAGCTTTCTTT.